Shown below are 22 T cell receptor beta chains from a single sample sequenced in a study of control samples from healthy donors and cancer patients. TCRdb's table, derived via immunoSEQ multiplex PCR, lists solely in-frame clones and lacks some. The sample lists about 130,000 clones, approximately 92% occurring once. Sequenced sample: PBMCs. The receptors here all came from an elderly man with head and neck cancer.

The chain recombines TRBV3-1 (or the pseudogene TRBV3-2) with TRBJ1-3; the D is unclear. The CDR3 consists of 18 residues. Trimming left V 4 bases short and J 4 bases short, with 23 bases between. Germline V gene sequence: CDR1 LGHDT, CDR2 YNNKEL (reference sequence). The CDR3 reads CASSPSAGRRGVGNTIYF. The CDR3 bases are TGTGCCAGCAGCCCCTCGGCAGGCAGGCGTGGGGTGGGAAACACCATATATTTT.

The CDR3 nucleotides are TGTGCCAGCACAACAGGGTGGCCCAATCAGCCCCAGCATTTT. Translated, it gives CASTTGWPNQPQHF. The V call is TRBV7-9, the J call TRBJ1-5; a possible D gene is TRBD1 (6 bases). Between the trimmed V and J ends, which lost 7 bases and 3 bases, there was a span of 13 bases. Looked up from germline, CDR1 is SEHNR and CDR2 is FQNEAQ (reference sequence). This CDR3 is built from 14 residues.

The chain has TRBV6-5 and TRBJ1-1, with 8 bases matching TRBD1. This CDR3 has 16 residues. The ends lost 1 base at V and 4 bases at J; junction bases unmatched: 8. The germline CDR1 and CDR2 sequences are MNHEY and SVGAGI. The chain's CDR3 is CASSYFLGQGGTEAFF. The CDR3 coding sequence is TGTGCCAGCAGTTACTTCCTCGGACAGGGCGGCACTGAAGCTTTCTTT.

The chain combines TRBV11-2 with TRBJ2-3; perhaps TRBD2 as D (5 bases). The germline V gene encodes CDR1 SGHAT and CDR2 FQNNGV. Between the trimmed V and J ends, which lost 5 bases and 2 bases, there was a span of 14 bases. The CDR3 is 15 amino acids. The CDR3 loop reads CASSLGRVPTDTQYF. CDR3 DNA sequence: TGTGCCAGCAGCCTCGGGCGGGTACCCACAGATACGCAGTATTTT.

The chain is built from TRBV10-1 and TRBJ2-1; a possible D gene is TRBD1 (6 bases). This CDR3 spans 13 amino acids. CDR1 and CDR2 (germline): WNHNN, SYGVQD (reference sequence). V shed 5 bases and J shed 5 bases, with 10 bases lying between them. The CDR3 DNA sequence: TGCGCCAGCAGTCCGGGACAACACAATGAGCAGTTCTTC. Its protein product is CASSPGQHNEQFF.

The chain recombines TRBV19 with TRBJ1-6; a possible D gene is TRBD1 (5 bases). Trimming removed 2 bases at V and 7 bases at J, with 9 bases between. The CDR3 runs to 14 residues. Germline lookup yields CDR1 LNHDA and CDR2 SQIVND (reference sequence). CDR3 DNA sequence: TGTGCCAGTAGTATACGGGGGAACAATTCACCCCTCCACTTT. Translation: CASSIRGNNSPLHF.

The gene calls are TRBV11-3 and TRBJ2-7; D might be TRBD1 or TRBD2, each matching 5 bases. CDR1 SGHNT and CDR2 YENEEA come from the germline V gene. Trimming shortened V by 5 bases and J by 0 bases, and 14 bases separated the two germline ends. The CDR3 is 15 residues long. CDR3 nucleotides: TGTGCCAGCAGCCTTCGTTTGGGGGACTCCTACGAGCAGTACTTC. It is translated as CASSLRLGDSYEQYF. Drawing the rest from reference TRBV11-3 and TRBJ2-7, the complete variable domain is EAGVVQSPRYKIIEKKQPVAFWCNPISGHNTLYWYLQNLGQGPELLIRYENEEAVDDSQLPKDRFSAERLKGVDSTLKIQPAELGDSAVYLCASSLRLGDSYEQYFGPGTRLTVT.

This chain links TRBV10-3 with TRBJ2-7, with D tentatively TRBD1 (6 bases). Germline V gene lookup returns CDR1 ENHRY and CDR2 SYGVKD. The CDR3 runs 16 residues. Between the trimmed V and J ends, which lost 0 bases and 6 bases, there was a span of 18 bases. This CDR3 is CAISESTRTGITEQYF. CDR3 in DNA: TGTGCCATCAGTGAGTCAACCAGAACAGGGATAACCGAGCAGTACTTC.

This chain uses TRBV4-1 with TRBJ1-2; D is uncertain. This CDR3 spans 15 amino acids. CDR1 MGHRA and CDR2 YSYEKL come from the germline V gene. Between the trimmed V and J ends, which lost 1 base and 0 bases, there was a span of 9 bases. CDR3 sequence reads: CASSQGNAPNYGYTF. The CDR3, as DNA: TGCGCCAGCAGCCAAGGTAACGCCCCTAACTATGGCTACACCTTC.

The chain recombines TRBV5-1 with TRBJ2-1; 10 bases match TRBD2. CDR3 length equals 16 residues. V was pared by 1 base and J by 4 bases, with 5 bases of the junction left unmatched. Germline V lookup: CDR1 SGHRS, CDR2 YFSETQ. CDR3 loop: CASSLTTSGVYNEQFF. Written as DNA, the CDR3 is TGCGCCAGCAGCTTGACTACTAGCGGGGTATACAATGAGCAGTTCTTC.

The V gene is TRBV11-2, the J gene TRBJ2-1; D remains unclear. CDR1 SGHAT and CDR2 FQNNGV come from the germline V gene. Deletions cut 8 bases from V and 3 bases from J, with 20 bases between. The CDR3 length is 16 residues. CDR3 in amino acids: CASRSPWARNYNEQFF. Here the CDR3 DNA reads TGTGCCAGCCGATCACCTTGGGCGAGAAACTACAATGAGCAGTTCTTC. Filled out from reference TRBV11-2 and TRBJ2-1, the complete variable domain reads EAGVAQSPRYKIIEKRQSVAFWCNPISGHATLYWYQQILGQGPKLLIQFQNNGVVDDSQLPKDRFSAERLKGVDSTLKIQPAKLEDSAVYLCASRSPWARNYNEQFFGPGTRLTVL.

The rearrangement links TRBV7-2 to TRBJ2-7, with 7 bases that match TRBD1. Germline assignment: CDR1 SGHTA and CDR2 FQGNSA. The CDR3 runs to 14 residues. V shed 6 bases and J 0 bases; nucleotides not matched to a gene: 5. CDR3 sequence: CASSLDRVSYEQYF. The CDR3 region has the DNA TGTGCCAGCAGTCTCGACAGGGTCTCCTACGAGCAGTACTTC.

This clone appeared once. J is TRBJ1-3 and V is TRBV7-9; the match to TRBD1 covers 7 bases. The junction had 0 bases not matched to a gene; V was cut back by 1 base and J by 0 bases. The germline gives CDR1 SEHNR, CDR2 FQNEAQ (reference sequence). This CDR3 comprises 15 residues. In nucleotides, the CDR3 is TGTGCCAGCAGCTTAGACAGGGGCTCTGGAAACACCATATATTTT. It is translated as CASSLDRGSGNTIYF.

J is TRBJ2-7 and V is TRBV7-2, with TRBD2 as a possible D gene (6 bases). Looked up from germline, CDR1 is SGHTA and CDR2 is FQGNSA. V gave up 2 bases and J gave up 0 bases, with 11 bases separating them. CDR3 length: 15 amino acids. In nucleotides, the CDR3 is TGTGCCAGCAGCTTATGGGACTTCAACTCCTACGAGCAGTACTTC. Protein sequence: CASSLWDFNSYEQYF.

This chain joins TRBV20-1 and TRBJ2-7; no reliable D call. V gave up 0 bases and J gave up 4 bases, with 4 bases separating them. CDR1 and CDR2 from the germline V gene are DFQATT and SNEGSKA (reference sequence). The CDR3 is made up of 11 amino acids. The CDR3 here is CSARDLYEQYF. In nucleotides, the CDR3 is TGCAGTGCTAGAGATCTATACGAGCAGTACTTC.

The chain links TRBV18 to TRBJ2-7; D not resolved. V was cut by 4 bases and J by 6 bases, with 16 bases left in between. This CDR3 is built from 14 residues. Per germline, CDR1 KGHSH and CDR2 LQKENI. CDR3 coding DNA: TGTGCCAGCTCACGTGACGGCGGCGGTACCGAGCAGTACTTC. This sequence encodes CASSRDGGGTEQYF.

The chain combines TRBV5-1 with TRBJ1-2, with D unresolved. This CDR3 contains 16 residues. V was trimmed by 5 bases and J by 2 bases, leaving 19 bases between them. CDR1 is SGHRS and CDR2 is YFSETQ in the germline V gene. In nucleotides, the CDR3 is TGCGCCAGCAGTCAAGGGCCAGGTGGGATAAACTATGGCTACACCTTC. Its protein is CASSQGPGGINYGYTF.

This chain joins TRBV30 and TRBJ2-7; D could derive from TRBD1 or TRBD2 (5 bases each). Germline CDR1 is GTSNPN and CDR2 is SVGIG (reference sequence). The CDR3 loop spans 11 amino acids. V shed 5 bases and J shed 4 bases, with 9 bases lying between them. CDR3 nucleotides: TGTGCCTGGGGTGGGGGTTACGAGCAGTACTTC. It translates to CAWGGGYEQYF.

The chain recombines TRBV30 with TRBJ1-6; 8 bases agree with TRBD1. Germline V gene data show CDR1 as GTSNPN and CDR2 as SVGIG (reference sequence). CDR3 length equals 14 residues. The ends lost 4 bases at V and 4 bases at J; junction bases unmatched: 3. CDR3 nucleotide sequence: TGTGCCTGGACAGGGGGCGCTTATAATTCACCCCTCCACTTT. It codes for CAWTGGAYNSPLHF. Full variable domain (outside the CDR3, taken from reference TRBV30 and TRBJ1-6): SQTIHQWPATLVQPVGSPLSLECTVEGTSNPNLYWYRQAAGRGLQLLFYSVGIGQISSEVPQNLSASRPQDRQFILSSKKLLLSDSGFYLCAWTGGAYNSPLHFGNGTRLTVT.

This clone was detected only a few times. The chain links TRBV19 to TRBJ2-2, with unresolved D. Deletions cut 1 base from V and 6 bases from J, with 6 bases between. This CDR3 comprises 13 residues. The germline V gene has CDR1 LNHDA and CDR2 SQIVND (reference sequence). The CDR3 here is CASSIANAGELFF. DNA of the CDR3: TGTGCCAGTAGTATAGCCAATGCCGGGGAGCTGTTTTTT. Complete variable domain (other parts from reference TRBV19 and TRBJ2-2): DGGITQSPKYLFRKEGQNVTLSCEQNLNHDAMYWYRQDPGQGLRLIYYSQIVNDFQKGDIAEGYSVSREKKESFPLTVTSAQKNPTAFYLCASSIANAGELFFGEGSRLTVL.

This clone was detected a few times. The rearrangement uses TRBV19 and TRBJ2-3; 9 nucleotides agree with TRBD1. The CDR3 is made up of 16 amino acids. Germline trimming cut 7 bases from V and 2 bases from J; bases unmatched to any gene: 10. CDR1 is LNHDA, CDR2 SQIVND, per germline (reference sequence). The CDR3 bases are TGTGCCAGTACCGATCGGGGACAGGGAATCACAGATACGCAGTATTTT. Protein sequence: CASTDRGQGITDTQYF.

This clone was observed once. The CDR3 loop reads CASSPGPTNEKLFF. The CDR3 region has the DNA TGTGCCAGCTCACCAGGGCCAACTAATGAAAAACTGTTTTTT. The rearrangement joins TRBV18 to TRBJ1-4; D is unresolved. The CDR3 spans 14 residues. The V gene's germline CDR1 is KGHSH and CDR2 LQKENI. V dropped 2 bases and J dropped 0 bases, with 4 bases sitting between them.